This T cell receptor beta chain derives from a study of CD8+ T cells in alopecia areata. General study results and limits: Only a single nonresponder existed, so baseline CD8+ expansion links stay unclear. Under tofacitinib, numerous expanded lesional clonotypes remained detectable in scalp and blood.

Germline trimming cut 4 bases from V and 2 bases from J; bases unmatched to any gene: 8. CDR1 is SQVTM and CDR2 is ANQGSEA in the germline V gene. There are 15 residues in the CDR3. Treatment here: oral pan-JAK inhibitor, 5-10 mg twice daily. Investigators isolated RNA and reverse transcribed it into cDNA to act as the sequencing template. Sequencing used immunoSEQ multiplex PCR; TCRdb keeps in-frame clones, though not all of them. The sample consists of under 150,000 clones, under 65% of them appearing once. As for this clone: Its antigen is unknown.

The chain joins TRBV29-1 to TRBJ2-7, with 10 bases aligning to TRBD1. The receptor's source is a human donor with alopecia areata. Sequencing was performed on CD4+ T cells sorted from blood, taken at week 4, from a patient treated with tofacitinib. The CDR3 region has the DNA TGCAGCGTTGTTTTGTCAGGACAGGGGGCCTACGAGCAGTACTTC. Its protein product is CSVVLSGQGAYEQYF.